This entry concerns a single TCR beta chain. This clone was recorded a few times. It has no known antigen specificity. No base-level quality is on record; no much larger clone is a single base apart. To prepare the library, the immunoSEQ multiplex PCR assay was applied. The multiplex PCR relied on a mix of 60 forward primers for TCR Vbeta segments and 13 reverse primers for TCR Jbeta segments. The CDR3 region of rearranged TCR beta genes was amplified from genomic DNA by a multiplex PCR assay. On the Illumina HiSeq System, the amplified TCR beta libraries were sequenced as 87-base-pair reads. The original methods were these. Across the 666 repertoires, a later analysis counted 80 million or so unique TCR beta chains, 9 million to 14 million of which were shared by at least two donors. Raw reads were error-corrected and collapsed into unique sequences by a nearest-neighbor algorithm in which closely related sequences were merged to remove PCR and sequencing errors. V, D and J gene segments were assigned by aligning CDR3 sequences to IMGT reference sequences. For a sequence to be retained, a match of at least six nucleotides to both a V gene segment and a J gene segment was required. A rearrangement was called productive if the CDR3 had no stop codons and remained in frame with V and J, and every other rearrangement was called non-productive. CDR3 was defined according to IMGT convention as the region running from the second conserved V-encoded cysteine to the conserved J-encoded phenylalanine. In an earlier analysis of just under 600 of the donors, sequences lacking an unambiguous match to a single V gene segment were excluded. An earlier analysis of fewer than 650 of the donors classified V segments as functional when productive rearrangements were above 56.7% and as segregating when the standard deviation between donors was above 5%. A statistical classification framework was built for diagnosing cytomegalovirus status from the catalog of TCR beta chain sequences. A later analysis assigned V and J genes by comparing TCR nucleotide sequences with IMGT/GENE-DB human TR gene sequences. A later analysis assigned CDR3 sequences and most-parsimonious VDJ recombination scenarios with the TCRdist pipeline. A later analysis defined each TCR beta chain by its CDR3 amino acid sequence plus V-gene family, and excluded reads lacking a unique V-gene family. As a way to deal with suspected cross-contamination and a sequencing artifact, a later analysis dropped under 600 nucleotide sequences that were highly shared and had low generation probability. A later analysis calculated a clonal expansion index for each public chain from normalized within-repertoire ranks of inferred template counts. In a later analysis, generation probabilities were computed using a VDJ recombination model fitted to out-of-frame rearrangements, and the results were checked against IGoR. In a later analysis, TCR-TCR, TCR-HLA and TCR-CMV co-occurrence was scored with hypergeometric tests, and a repertoire-size bias correction was applied to TCR pairs. In a later analysis, false discovery rates were estimated by permuting HLA or CMV assignments 20 times. In a later analysis, co-occurring TCRs were grouped using DBSCAN, with TCRdist sequence similarity added in when clustering inside HLA-allele-positive subsets. For co-occurrence clustering, repertoires with fewer than 30,000 or more than 120,000 public chains were excluded, along with four or five repertoires with anomalous nucleotide sharing. Sourced from immuneACCESS, this table was stored by TCRdb with only in-frame sequences that have V and J called. A share of the clones is absent; for the studies checked, an unresolved V gene accounts for under half, and the remainder has no known explanation. The V and J calls and clone size come from that table; D and trimming were worked out from the DNA. The sample table shows about 110,000 clones, and around 61% are seen once. Of the sample, 2% to 2.5% is held by the ten largest clones.

The cohort consisted of 650 to 700 healthy bone marrow donors. At the time of sampling, all cohort members were nominally healthy, though unrecorded immune exposures were likely present. The donor tested CMV seronegative and was one of the 352 seronegative cohort members. Every donor gave a peripheral blood sample, and the peripheral blood mononuclear cells from that sample were used for TCR beta sequencing. Genomic DNA extraction from the blood cell samples was performed with the Qiagen DNeasy Blood Extraction Kit. This record belongs to a study of cytomegalovirus exposure and HLA in healthy donors (dated by TCRdb to about 2017). With regard to the full study: An earlier analysis of approximately 550 of the donors reported about 290 Gb of sequence data and about 100 million unique TCR beta sequences from approximately 180 million T cells. To study patterns of TCR occurrence, a later analysis re-analyzed previously published TCR beta repertoires from 550 to 800 donors and added high-resolution HLA genotyping. The genetic ancestry cluster associated with self-reported Caucasian donors included 81% of the 300 to 400 genotyped donors. About 300 gigabases of sequencing data and approximately 93 million unique TCR sequences were included in an early release covering 500 to 750 HLA-typed donors. In addition to the first cohort of 650 to 800 subjects, a separate validation cohort of approximately 110 different subjects was used. To predict cytomegalovirus infection status, the study combined high-throughput TCR immunosequencing, statistical association of individual TCRs with disease status, and machine learning. The number of donors typed differed by locus, with 629-630 for A, B, C, DRB1 and DQB1, roughly 550 for DQA1, about 610 for DPA1, and around 450 for DPB1. Alongside the repertoire data, information on donor age, sex, ethnicity and CMV serostatus was compiled. The aim of the study was to test whether cataloging public T cell receptors could identify signatures of past pathogen exposure. Among some 410 genotyped donors of the cohort, an average of around 240,000 unique TCR beta nucleotide sequences was sequenced per donor, of which about 19% were non-productive. The T cell repertoires of some 700 subjects were profiled by immunosequencing and related to cytomegalovirus serostatus. Rather than drawing on any new phenotypic data, the later analysis identified candidate immune exposures from TCR beta sequences and the way those sequences occurred across donors. HLA typing covered class I and class II loci at four-digit resolution. In an earlier analysis of 550 to 700 of the donors, high-throughput TCR beta sequencing was used to judge whether each TCR beta V gene segment behaved as functional or pseudogenic. A few DR-DQ haplotypes were handled as single units for association and clustering because linkage in the cohort was strong. All discovery cohort repertoires had been generated on a single sequencing platform. In a later genetic analysis, genome-wide SNP genotypes for about 65% of the roughly 700 donors were used, and that subset was treated as a discovery cohort.

On the study overall, not on this receptor specifically: Broadly in line with IMGT annotations, most TCR beta V segments showed up in productive rearrangements about 87% or about 30% of the time in an earlier analysis of roughly 590 of the donors. According to a later analysis, parvovirus B19, influenza, CMV and Epstein-Barr virus appeared linked to several top co-occurrence clusters. The presence/absence analyses assumed that sequencing depth was roughly uniform across donors, and that assumption may not be true. In both the original and validation cohorts, the classifier was reported to diagnose cytomegalovirus status with high specificity and sensitivity. According to the authors, the approach could potentially be generalized to other disease states and immunological phenotypes. In this cohort, only TCR beta chains were sequenced, and detectable features were limited by the absence of alpha or paired-chain data. When HLA alleles, especially DR and DQ, strongly co-occurred, TCR associations were difficult to assign to individual alleles. In the study, approximately 150 TCR beta chains were listed as associated with cytomegalovirus. A later analysis associated about 18,000 TCR beta sequences with specific HLA alleles at a false discovery rate of 0.05. Most CMV-associated TCR beta chains appeared to be HLA-restricted in a later analysis, and the HLA associations seemed to be driven largely by CMV exposure. A few of the identified cytomegalovirus-associated TCR beta chains were confirmed in vitro to be specific for cytomegalovirus antigens. Most TCR sequences were seen in very few donors, while some public TCRs were found in many individuals. Linkage disequilibrium might explain the correlated functional status among segregating V segments, but an unknown experimental factor could not be excluded. Because HLA typing was missing for some donors at each locus, association tests included only the typed subset. In a later analysis, the rate of TCR association differed among HLA loci, with DRB1 alleles having the most associated TCRs and HLA-C alleles having the fewest. V-gene and J-gene trimming of TCR beta chains was associated with a missense DCLRE1C variant in a later genetic analysis, and the association was replicated in an independent cohort. According to a later genetic analysis, donors in an Asian-associated ancestry cluster had fewer N-insertions in productive TCRs than the roughly 700-donor mean. Compared with equally common non-associated chains, HLA-associated TCR beta chains in a later analysis were more clonally expanded and had lower generation probabilities. For the cohort, immune exposure information was limited to CMV serostatus. A cluster of highly shared sequence variants was judged likely to represent a technical artifact of the sequencing pipeline. Because counts were too low, approximately 18 rarely observed V segments, including chromosome 9 orphons, were excluded from the earlier analysis of some 590 of the donors. A further reported finding was that TCR beta sequences accurately predicted the HLA-A and HLA-B alleles for most subjects in the first cohort.

The sample consisted of PBMCs. The sequence derives from a woman younger than 45 in good health and CMV-seronegative.

The DNA sequence is TGTGCCAGCAGTGATACCGAGTATCCTAATGAAAAACTGTTTTTT. Its translation is CASSDTEYPNEKLFF. The sequence is built from TRBV6-1 and TRBJ1-4; no D segment can be confidently identified. Deletion took 3 bases off V and 3 bases off J, with a span of 11 bases between the germline ends. The germline V gene provides CDR1 MNHNS and CDR2 SASEGT. From the cysteine through the phenylalanine, the CDR3 covers 15 amino acids. Of the read, only the CDR3 DNA is kept; its 45 bases are in frame from base 1.